One sample yielded the 22 T cell receptor beta chains listed below, sequenced in a study of CD8+CD57+ T cells in acquired aplastic anemia. It was genomic DNA that served as the template for profiling TCR beta VDJ and CDR3. From the reads, TCRdb called clonotypes with MiXCR, one entry per CDR3 protein. The sample records about 160,000 distinct CDR3 sequences, around 48% being singletons. The authors sequenced patients whose flow cytometry had shown CD8+CD57+ cell expansion. Specimen: sorted CD4+, CD8+, or CD8+CD57+ T cells (not recorded which) from PBMCs. The receptors were gathered from a human donor with aplastic anemia.

This chain connects TRBV19 to TRBJ1-6; a possible D gene is TRBD1 (5 bases). The CDR3 spans 14 residues. CDR1 is LNHDA and CDR2 is SQIVND in the germline V gene (reference sequence). V lost 5 bases and J lost 12, with 17 bases in between. The CDR3 DNA follows: TGTGCCAGTAGTCTCGGGACTTCATCGGTACCCCTCCACTTT. Its protein product is CASSLGTSSVPLHF.

V is TRBV7-2 and J is TRBJ1-3, with D unresolved. Germline lookup yields CDR1 SGHTA and CDR2 FQGNSA. This CDR3 has 15 amino acids. Trimming left V 0 bases short and J 3 bases short, with 9 bases between. The CDR3 sequence is CASSLAPELGNTIYF. The CDR3 nucleotides are TGTGCCAGCAGCTTAGCACCCGAGCTTGGAAACACCATATATTTT.

This clonotype came up many times. The chain uses TRBV5-8 and TRBJ2-3, with TRBD1 matching 9 bases. Germline CDR1 SGHTS, CDR2 YDEGEE. With V trimmed by 5 bases and J by 0 bases, 4 bases remained unmatched. The CDR3 covers 15 residues. The CDR3 loop reads CASSGGTGSTDTQYF. The CDR3 bases are TGTGCCAGCAGTGGTGGGACAGGGAGCACAGATACGCAGTATTTT.

This chain uses TRBV5-1 with TRBJ2-3, with D hard to call. Germline lookup yields CDR1 SGHRS and CDR2 YFSETQ. Trimming cost V 1 base and J 2 bases, with 11 bases left between them. There are 15 residues in the CDR3. CDR3 DNA sequence: TGCGCCAGCAGCTTGTCGCAGTCGTCCACAGATACGCAGTATTTT. This codes for CASSLSQSSTDTQYF.

The V gene is TRBV20-1, the J gene TRBJ2-7; 7 positions agree with TRBD1. This CDR3 contains 13 residues. In germline, CDR1 is DFQATT, CDR2 SNEGSKA (reference sequence). Trimming removed 4 bases from V and 2 bases from J; junction bases left unmatched: 5. CDR3 coding DNA: TGCAGTGCTACCCCGGGACAGCCCTACGAGCAGTACTTC. Translated, it gives CSATPGQPYEQYF.

This clonotype was seen just once. This rearrangement joins TRBV29-1 to TRBJ1-3; D gene unclear. The CDR3 is made up of 14 amino acids. Germline loops: CDR1 SQVTM, CDR2 ANQGSEA. Trimming took 0 bases from V and 3 from J, leaving 9 bases between them. The chain's CDR3 is CSVEDIRGGNTIYF. In DNA, the CDR3 is TGCAGCGTTGAAGATATCCGAGGTGGAAACACCATATATTTT.

The table lists this clonotype with many counts. A much larger clone differs by one base, so this may be a read error. The V gene is TRBV15, the J gene TRBJ2-1, with TRBD1 as a possible D gene (6 bases). Trimming left V 8 bases short and J 0 bases short, with 20 bases between. CDR3 length: 17 residues. Germline assignment: CDR1 LNHNV and CDR2 YYDKDF (reference sequence). The CDR3 region has the DNA TGTGCCACCGGCACCATTGAAGGGGGTCTCTCCTACAATGAGCAGTTCTTC. Its protein product is CATGTIEGGLSYNEQFF. Full variable domain (remainder filled in from reference TRBV15 and TRBJ2-1): DAMVIQNPRYQVTQFGKPVTLSCSQTLNHNVMYWYQQKSSQAPKLLFHYYDKDFNNEADTPDNFQSRRPNTSFCFLDIRSPGLGDTAMYLCATGTIEGGLSYNEQFFGPGTRLTVL.

This clonotype was seen ten or more times. CDR3 protein: CASSDGYEQYF. CDR3 nucleotide sequence: TGTGCCAGCAGTGACGGGTACGAGCAGTACTTC. The genes are TRBV6-4 and TRBJ2-7, with unresolved D. Germline V gives CDR1 MRHNA, CDR2 SNTAGT. V was shortened by 2 bases and J by 4 bases, with 3 bases between the two germline ends. The CDR3 loop spans 11 amino acids.

In its sample, this clonotype was seen many times. This chain connects TRBV27 to TRBJ2-7, with D hard to call. This CDR3 contains 13 residues. Germline lookup yields CDR1 MNHEY and CDR2 SMNVEV (reference sequence). The V end was cut by 6 bases, the J end by 4 bases, with 13 bases between. The CDR3, as DNA: TGTGCCAGCAGCTCCCTACCTCTTTACGAGCAGTACTTC. Translated: CASSSLPLYEQYF.

This clonotype was counted many times. The genes are TRBV7-6 and TRBJ1-4; tentatively, D is TRBD1 (5 bases). The V end lost 1 base, the J end lost 7 bases, and 16 bases lay between the germline ends. The CDR3 spans 16 residues. Germline V CDR1 and CDR2: SGHVS, FNYEAQ. This CDR3 reads CASSLETGTAPEKLFF. CDR3 bases: TGTGCCAGCAGCTTAGAGACCGGGACGGCTCCTGAAAAACTGTTTTTT.

The rearrangement uses TRBV19 and TRBJ1-1; D is undetermined. Per germline, CDR1 LNHDA and CDR2 SQIVND (reference sequence). The CDR3 has 15 residues. Trimming took off 4 bases at V and 5 bases at J, with 17 bases between the two ends. In DNA form, the CDR3 reads TGTGCCAGTAGTACCCCCAATGGAGTTACAACTGAAGCTTTCTTT. This encodes CASSTPNGVTTEAFF.

The V call is TRBV15, the J call TRBJ2-7; possible D gene TRBD2, 6 bases. With 1 base removed from V and 6 bases from J, the gap between germline ends came to 13 bases. The V gene's germline CDR1 is LNHNV and CDR2 YYDKDF (reference sequence). The CDR3 has 14 amino acids. The CDR3 here is CATSRGRDLSEQYF. The CDR3 DNA follows: TGTGCCACCAGCAGAGGACGGGACTTAAGCGAGCAGTACTTC.

The chain employs TRBV24-1 and TRBJ1-2; D is uncertain. CDR3 length equals 13 residues. V was shortened by 7 bases and J by 8 bases, with 16 bases between the two germline ends. CDR1 is KGHDR, CDR2 SFDVKD, per germline. CDR3 amino acids: CATRRHGPAGYTF. CDR3 DNA: TGTGCCACCAGAAGACACGGCCCCGCGGGCTACACCTTC.

The rearrangement uses TRBV19 and TRBJ1-2; D unresolved. V was clipped by 10 bases and J by 0 bases, with 9 bases between them. Germline assignment: CDR1 LNHDA and CDR2 SQIVND (reference sequence). The CDR3 totals 12 residues. The CDR3 DNA reads as TGTGCCAATAACGGGGCTAACTATGGCTACACCTTC. It yields the protein CANNGANYGYTF.

The chain recombines TRBV5-1 with TRBJ1-1; D call uncertain. CDR1 SGHRS and CDR2 YFSETQ come from the germline V gene. Trimming took 4 bases from V and 1 from J, leaving 11 bases between them. The CDR3 has 14 residues. CDR3: CASSPQASNTEAFF. CDR3 DNA: TGCGCCAGCAGCCCCCAGGCTTCGAACACTGAAGCTTTCTTT.

The V gene is TRBV4-1, the J gene TRBJ1-5, with TRBD1 identical over 8 bases. Germline trimming cut 5 bases from V and 3 bases from J; bases unmatched to any gene: 3. The length of the CDR3 is 14 residues. The germline CDR1 and CDR2 sequences are MGHRA and YSYEKL. CDR3 sequence: CASSVDRVNQPQHF. CDR3 coding DNA: TGCGCCAGCAGCGTGGACAGGGTCAATCAGCCCCAGCATTTT.

V usage is TRBV25-1 and J usage is TRBJ2-3, with no clear D. V gave up 1 base and J gave up 3 bases, with 14 bases separating them. CDR1 and CDR2 (germline): MGHDK, SYGVNS. This CDR3 comprises 16 residues. This CDR3 is CASSELGQFRTDTQYF. As DNA, the CDR3 is TGTGCCAGCAGTGAATTAGGGCAGTTTCGGACAGATACGCAGTATTTT.

This chain joins TRBV2 and TRBJ2-5, with 10 positions matching TRBD2. Germline values: CDR1 SNHLY, CDR2 FYNNEI. After removal of 11 bases from V and 2 bases from J, the junction contained 8 bases not matched to a gene. CDR3 length: 14 amino acids. The CDR3 region has the DNA TGTGCCCAGGAACTAGCGGGACAGCAAGAGACCCAGTACTTC. Translating gives CAQELAGQQETQYF.

The rearrangement links TRBV19 to TRBJ2-7; D is ambiguous. V was cut by 7 bases and J by 1 base, with 17 bases left in between. The CDR3 covers 15 residues. CDR1 is LNHDA and CDR2 is SQIVND in the germline V gene (reference sequence). The CDR3 sequence: CASTPAGRNSYEQYF. Here the CDR3 DNA reads TGTGCCAGTACTCCAGCTGGGCGTAATTCCTACGAGCAGTACTTC.

Regarding this clonotype: Mismatch with germline at one junction end may stem from a read error. This chain uses TRBV13 with TRBJ2-7, with D perhaps being TRBD1 or TRBD2 (5 bases each). The V gene's germline CDR1 is PRHDT and CDR2 FYEKMQ (reference sequence). The CDR3 sequence is 14 residues long. The CDR3 bases are TGTGCCAGCAGTTTAGGGGACCGAGCCTACGAGCAGTACTTC. It translates to CASSLGDRAYEQYF.

This clonotype was counted only a few times. The genes are TRBV15 and TRBJ1-5; maybe TRBD1 (6 bases). Germline loops: CDR1 LNHNV, CDR2 YYDKDF (reference sequence). This CDR3 contains 14 residues. Trimming left V 5 bases short and J 0 bases short, with 8 bases between. For the CDR3, the DNA is TGTGCCACCAGCGAGGACAGTAGCAATCAGCCCCAGCATTTT. Protein: CATSEDSSNQPQHF.

Written as DNA, the CDR3 is TGTGCCAGCAAGGTAGCGGGTGTCATGGATACGCAGTATTTT. Amino acids: CASKVAGVMDTQYF. This chain links TRBV27 with TRBJ2-3; 7 bases line up with TRBD2. With V trimmed by 7 bases and J by 6 bases, 10 bases remained unmatched. Germline CDR1 reads MNHEY; CDR2 reads SMNVEV (reference sequence). The CDR3 is made up of 14 amino acids.